What follows are 3 T cell receptor beta chains derived from one specimen sequenced in a study of blood T cells in healthy people across ages. Using a J-beta primer mix together with a sample-barcoded 5' primer, a second PCR was run for roughly 7 to 11 cycles. One entry per CDR3 protein, called by TCRdb with MiXCR from the 5' RACE reads. Of approximately 1,700,000 distinct CDR3 sequences listed, roughly 43% are singletons. The specimen sequenced was blood. These receptors all come from a human donor in good health.

This clonotype came up many times. J is TRBJ2-1 and V is TRBV20-1; 8 nucleotides line up with TRBD2. Germline V gives CDR1 DFQATT, CDR2 SNEGSKA (reference sequence). The CDR3 extends over 16 amino acids. The V and J ends lost 5 bases and 4 bases, in that order; junction bases with no gene match: 13. CDR3 sequence reads: CSASRPSGGGYNEQFF. CDR3 DNA: TGCAGTGCTTCTCGACCCAGCGGGGGAGGATACAATGAGCAGTTCTTC.

The rearrangement links TRBV3-1 to TRBJ2-4; 7 bases align to TRBD1. Trimming at V came to 0 bases and at J to 0 bases, leaving 11 bases not matched to a gene. The CDR3 is 19 amino acids. Per germline, CDR1 LGHDT and CDR2 YNNKEL (reference sequence). The chain's CDR3 is CASSQDWDRNVLAKNIQYF. CDR3 DNA: TGTGCCAGCAGCCAAGACTGGGACAGAAACGTCTTAGCCAAAAACATTCAGTACTTC.

The rearrangement joins TRBV7-9 to TRBJ2-5; D remains unclear. The CDR3 sequence is 15 residues long. CDR1 and CDR2 from the germline V gene are SEHNR and FQNEAQ (reference sequence). V shed 4 bases and J shed 2 bases, with 14 bases lying between them. The CDR3 loop is CASSSTTALQETQYF. The DNA for the CDR3 is TGTGCCAGCAGCTCCACGACCGCCCTACAAGAGACCCAGTACTTC. Together with reference TRBV7-9 and TRBJ2-5, the CDR3 gives the full variable domain: DTGVSQNPRHKITKRGQNVTFRCDPISEHNRLYWYRQTLGQGPEFLTYFQNEAQLEKSRLLSDRFSAERPKGSFSTLEIQRTEQGDSAMYLCASSSTTALQETQYFGPGTRLLVL.